The present T cell receptor beta chain was sequenced within a study of CD8+CD57+ T cells in acquired aplastic anemia. The overall study: Yields of DNA that came from sorted CD4+ and CD8+ cells averaged roughly 3.3 ug. Healthy donors gave approximately 10 million reads on average for CD4+ cells. Study results and limitations: Patients and controls shared twenty-nine CD8+ CDR3 sequences, highly expressed in patients. Statistical testing detected no significant gap in CD8+ Simpson's diversity between patients and controls.

TCR beta VDJ and CDR3 profiles were obtained from a genomic DNA template. TCRdb reprocessed the reads with MiXCR, giving one entry per CDR3 protein. Of approximately 160,000 distinct CDR3 sequences listed, 35% to 55% were seen once; the top ten hold 1.1%. A few counts support this clonotype. Its antigen is unknown. In germline, CDR1 is SGHKS, CDR2 YYEKEE (reference sequence). Trimming cost V 4 bases and J 3 bases; bases outside gene matches: 5. CDR3 length: 15 amino acids. Sequencing was performed on sorted CD4+, CD8+, or CD8+CD57+ T cells (not recorded which) from PBMCs. This TCR derives from a human donor in good health. This sequence joins TRBV5-5 and TRBJ1-2; 11 bases map to TRBD1. CDR3 sequence reads: CASSPLGQGDYGYTF. In DNA form, the CDR3 reads TGTGCCAGCAGCCCACTGGGACAGGGGGACTATGGCTACACCTTC. Combining the CDR3 with reference TRBV5-5 and TRBJ1-2 gives the whole variable domain DAGVTQSPTHLIKTRGQQVTLRCSPISGHKSVSWYQQVLGQGPQFIFQYYEKEERGRGNFPDRFSARQFPNYSSELNVNALLLGDSALYLCASSPLGQGDYGYTFGSGTRLTVV.